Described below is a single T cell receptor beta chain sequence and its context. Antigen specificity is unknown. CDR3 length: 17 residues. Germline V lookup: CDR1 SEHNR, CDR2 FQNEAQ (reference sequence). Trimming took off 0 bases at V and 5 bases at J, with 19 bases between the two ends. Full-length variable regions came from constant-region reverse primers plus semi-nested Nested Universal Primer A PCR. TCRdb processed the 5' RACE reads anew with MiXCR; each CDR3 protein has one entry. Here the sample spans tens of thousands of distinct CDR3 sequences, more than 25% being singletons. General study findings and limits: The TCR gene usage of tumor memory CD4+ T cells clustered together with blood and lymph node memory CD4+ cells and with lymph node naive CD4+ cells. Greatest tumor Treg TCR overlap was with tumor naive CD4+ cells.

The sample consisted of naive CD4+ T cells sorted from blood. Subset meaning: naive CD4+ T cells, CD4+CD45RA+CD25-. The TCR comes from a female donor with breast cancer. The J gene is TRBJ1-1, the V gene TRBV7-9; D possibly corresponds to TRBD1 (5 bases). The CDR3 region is CASSLAAGSGAETEAFF. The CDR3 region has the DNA TGTGCCAGCAGCTTAGCGGCCGGGTCTGGGGCGGAGACTGAAGCTTTCTTT.